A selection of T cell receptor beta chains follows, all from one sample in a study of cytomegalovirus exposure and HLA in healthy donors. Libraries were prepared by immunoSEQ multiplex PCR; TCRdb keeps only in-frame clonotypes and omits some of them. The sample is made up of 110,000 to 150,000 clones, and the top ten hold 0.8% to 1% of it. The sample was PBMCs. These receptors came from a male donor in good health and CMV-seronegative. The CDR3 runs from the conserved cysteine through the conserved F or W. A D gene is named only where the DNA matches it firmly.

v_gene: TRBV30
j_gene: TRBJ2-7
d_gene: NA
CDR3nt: TGTGCCTGGAGGTCAGGGGCCATACAGTACTTC
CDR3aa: CAWRSGAIQYF

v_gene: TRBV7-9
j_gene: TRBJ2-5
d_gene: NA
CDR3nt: TGTGCCAGCAGCCCCGGGAACCAAGAGACCCAGTACTTC
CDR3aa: CASSPGNQETQYF

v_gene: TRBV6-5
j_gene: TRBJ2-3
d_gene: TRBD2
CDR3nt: TGTGCCAGCAGGGATAGCGGGGCCAACACAGATACGCAGTATTTT
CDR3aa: CASRDSGANTDTQYF

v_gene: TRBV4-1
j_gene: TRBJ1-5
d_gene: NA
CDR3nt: TGCGCCAGCAGCCTAGACAGAAATAGCAATCAGCCCCAGCATTTT
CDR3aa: CASSLDRNSNQPQHF

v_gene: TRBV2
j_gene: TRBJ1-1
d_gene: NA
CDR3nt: TGTCTCGCTTTTAGGCGGGAAACAGCCACTGAAGCTTTCTTT
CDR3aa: CLAFRRETATEAFF

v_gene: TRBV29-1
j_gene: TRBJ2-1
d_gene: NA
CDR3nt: TGCAGCGGGAGCCCTTCGTACAATGAGCAGTTCTTC
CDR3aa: CSGSPSYNEQFF

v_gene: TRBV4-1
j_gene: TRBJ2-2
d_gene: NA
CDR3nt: TGCGCCAGCAGCCAAGAAGGGCTACAGGGTTGGGGGACCGGGGAGCTGTTTTTT
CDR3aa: CASSQEGLQGWGTGELFF

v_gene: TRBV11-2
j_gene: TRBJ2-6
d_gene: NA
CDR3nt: TGTGCCAGCAGCTTAGACGGGTCAGGGGCCAACGTCCTGACTTTC
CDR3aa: CASSLDGSGANVLTF

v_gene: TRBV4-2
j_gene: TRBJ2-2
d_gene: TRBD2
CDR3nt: TGTGCCAGCAGCCAAGAGTTAGCGGGGGGGACCGGGGAGCTGTTTTTT
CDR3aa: CASSQELAGGTGELFF

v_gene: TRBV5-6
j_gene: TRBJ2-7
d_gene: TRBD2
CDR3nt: TGTGCCAGCAGCTTAGGGACTAGCGGGGGCTACGAGCAGTACTTC
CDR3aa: CASSLGTSGGYEQYF

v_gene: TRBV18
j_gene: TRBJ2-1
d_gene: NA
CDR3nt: TGTGCCAGCTCGACCCCAGACTACTCCTACAATGAGCAGTTCTTC
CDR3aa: CASSTPDYSYNEQFF

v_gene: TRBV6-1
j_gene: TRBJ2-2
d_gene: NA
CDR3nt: TGTGCCAGCAATGAGGATGGGTCTAGAAAAACCGGGGAGCTGTTTTTT
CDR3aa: CASNEDGSRKTGELFF

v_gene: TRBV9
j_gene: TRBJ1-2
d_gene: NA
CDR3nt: TGTGCCAGCAGCTTTAACAGAGTTACTAACTATGGCTACACCTTC
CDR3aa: CASSFNRVTNYGYTF

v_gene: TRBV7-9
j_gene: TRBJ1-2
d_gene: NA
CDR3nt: TGTGCCAGCAGTCTGGAAGGCGGGTATGGCTACACCTTC
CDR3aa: CASSLEGGYGYTF

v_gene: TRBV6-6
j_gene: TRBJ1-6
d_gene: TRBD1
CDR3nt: TGTGCCAGCACCCTAAGACAGGGGAATTCACCCCTCCACTTT
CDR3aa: CASTLRQGNSPLHF

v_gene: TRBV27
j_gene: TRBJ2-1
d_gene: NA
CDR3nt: TGTGCCAGCAGTCCAGGACAGTTTGAGCAGTTCTTC
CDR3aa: CASSPGQFEQFF

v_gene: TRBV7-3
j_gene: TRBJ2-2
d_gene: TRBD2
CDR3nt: TGTGCCAGCATTACTAGCGGGGGGGCCGACGGGGAGCTGTTTTTT
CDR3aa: CASITSGGADGELFF

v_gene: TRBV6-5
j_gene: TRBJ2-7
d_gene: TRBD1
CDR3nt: TGTGCCAGCAGTTTAGGACAGGGGGCCTACGAGCAGTACTTC
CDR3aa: CASSLGQGAYEQYF

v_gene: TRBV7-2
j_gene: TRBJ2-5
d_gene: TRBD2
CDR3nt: TGTGCCAGCAGCTCCCACTGGTCAGAGCGGGGGGAGACCCAGTACTTC
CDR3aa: CASSSHWSERGETQYF

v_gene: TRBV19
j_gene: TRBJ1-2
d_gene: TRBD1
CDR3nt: TGTGCCAGTGGTTCCGGGACAGGGGAGTTCTTCTACTATGGCTACACCTTC
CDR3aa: CASGSGTGEFFYYGYTF

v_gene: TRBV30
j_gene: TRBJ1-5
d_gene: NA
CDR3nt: TGTGCCTGGAGCCAGGGTGGCAATCAGCCCCAGCATTTT
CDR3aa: CAWSQGGNQPQHF

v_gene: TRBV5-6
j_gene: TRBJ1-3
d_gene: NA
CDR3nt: TGTGCCAGCAGCTTGTGGGGGCCTGGAAACACCATATATTTT
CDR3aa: CASSLWGPGNTIYF

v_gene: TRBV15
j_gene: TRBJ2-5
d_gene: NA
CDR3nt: TGTGCCACCAGCAGAGGCTTTCGCGGGCAAGAGACCCAGTACTTC
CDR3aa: CATSRGFRGQETQYF

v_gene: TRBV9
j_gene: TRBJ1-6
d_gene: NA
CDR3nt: TGTGCCAGCACCCCTGGTCAGGTACTTTCCCCCCTCCACTTT
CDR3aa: CASTPGQVLSPLHF

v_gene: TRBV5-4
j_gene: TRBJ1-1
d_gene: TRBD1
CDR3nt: TGTGCCAGCAGCAGACAGGGGGAGGACACTGAAGCTTTCTTT
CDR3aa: CASSRQGEDTEAFF

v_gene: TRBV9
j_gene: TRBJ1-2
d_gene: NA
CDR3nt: TGTGCCAGCAGTCAACAGGGCCGGGGCTATGGCTACACCTTC
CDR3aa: CASSQQGRGYGYTF

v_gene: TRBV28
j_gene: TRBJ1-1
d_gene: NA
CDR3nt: TGTGCCAGCATAAGGGCGACAGAGCGTGAAGCTTTCTTT
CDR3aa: CASIRATEREAFF

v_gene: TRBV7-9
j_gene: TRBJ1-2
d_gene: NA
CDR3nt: TGTGCCAGCAGCTTTCAGGGGCCCTATGGCTACACCTTC
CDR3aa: CASSFQGPYGYTF

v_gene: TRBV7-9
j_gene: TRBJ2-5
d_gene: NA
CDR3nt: TGTGCCAGCAGCCCGATACTTCGTGAGACCCAGTACTTC
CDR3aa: CASSPILRETQYF

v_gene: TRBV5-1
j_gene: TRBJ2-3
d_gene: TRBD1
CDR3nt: TGCGCCAGCAGCTTGTCGGGACAGGGGTGGGCAGATACGCAGTATTTT
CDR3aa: CASSLSGQGWADTQYF

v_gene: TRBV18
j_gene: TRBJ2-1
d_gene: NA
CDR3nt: TGTGCCAGCTCACCGGACTATGAGCAGTTCTTC
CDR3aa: CASSPDYEQFF

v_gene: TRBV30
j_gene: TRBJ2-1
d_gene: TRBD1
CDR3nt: TGTGCCTGGTCCCCTCTAGGACAGGGGGCAAATGAGCAGTTCTTC
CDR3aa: CAWSPLGQGANEQFF

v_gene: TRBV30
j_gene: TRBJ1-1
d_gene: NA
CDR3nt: TGTGCCTGGAGCAATCAGGGCCCCGCTGCAGCTTTCTTT
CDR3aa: CAWSNQGPAAAFF

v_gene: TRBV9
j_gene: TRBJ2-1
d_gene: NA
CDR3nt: TGTGCCAGCAGCGTAGTGGGACTCAATGAGCAGTTCTTC
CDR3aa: CASSVVGLNEQFF

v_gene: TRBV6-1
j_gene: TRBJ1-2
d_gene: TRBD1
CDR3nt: TGTGCCAGCAGTGGGCCGGGACAGGGTAACTATGGCTACACCTTC
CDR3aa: CASSGPGQGNYGYTF

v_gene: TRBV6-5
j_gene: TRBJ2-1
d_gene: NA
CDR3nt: TGTGCCAGCACCACGGACACGTACAATGAGCAGTTCTTC
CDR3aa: CASTTDTYNEQFF

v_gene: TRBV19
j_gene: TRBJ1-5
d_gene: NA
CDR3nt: TGTGCCAGCCAAATGGAAACTAGAGCTGGCCAGCCCCAGCATTTT
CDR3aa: CASQMETRAGQPQHF

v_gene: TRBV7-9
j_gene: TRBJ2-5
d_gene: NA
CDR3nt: TGTGCCAGCAGCACCGATTCAGGAACCCAAGAGACCCAGTACTTC
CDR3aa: CASSTDSGTQETQYF

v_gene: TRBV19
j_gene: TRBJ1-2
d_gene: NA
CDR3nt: TGTGCCAGTAGTATAGACCCCCTGGCAGGAATCTATGGCTACACCTTC
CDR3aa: CASSIDPLAGIYGYTF

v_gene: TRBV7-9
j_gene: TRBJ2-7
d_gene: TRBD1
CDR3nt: TGTGCCAGCAGCGGATACCCGGGACAGGGGATTTTCGAGCAGTACTTC
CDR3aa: CASSGYPGQGIFEQYF

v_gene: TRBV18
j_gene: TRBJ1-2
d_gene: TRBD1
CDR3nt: TGTGCCAGCTCTCCAGACAGGGGGGTTGGCTACACCTTC
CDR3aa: CASSPDRGVGYTF

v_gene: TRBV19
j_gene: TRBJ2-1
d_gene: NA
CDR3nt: TGTGCCAGTAGTACGGAGTTAAGCTCCTACAATGAGCAGTTCTTC
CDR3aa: CASSTELSSYNEQFF

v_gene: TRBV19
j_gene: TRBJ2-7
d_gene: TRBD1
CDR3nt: TGTGCCAGTAGTCCGGGACAGGGGGACTTCTACGAGCAGTACTTC
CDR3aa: CASSPGQGDFYEQYF

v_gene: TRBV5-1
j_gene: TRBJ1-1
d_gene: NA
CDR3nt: TGCGCCAGCAGCCTAAAAGCGGGGAACACTGAAGCTTTCTTT
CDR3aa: CASSLKAGNTEAFF

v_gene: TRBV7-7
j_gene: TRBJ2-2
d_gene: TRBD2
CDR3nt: TGTGCCAGCAGCCGGGGGGCCGGGGAGCTGTTTTTT
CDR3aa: CASSRGAGELFF

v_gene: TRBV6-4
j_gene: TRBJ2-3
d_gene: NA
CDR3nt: TGTGCCAGCAGTCTTGACAGGACAGATACGCAGTATTTT
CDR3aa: CASSLDRTDTQYF

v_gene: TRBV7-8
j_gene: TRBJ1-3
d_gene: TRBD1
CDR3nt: TGTGCCAGCAGTCAAGTCCAGGGGGCTAGAAACACCATATATTTT
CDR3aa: CASSQVQGARNTIYF